These 20 T cell receptor beta chains share one sample of origin, sequenced in a study of early stage breast cancer tumors. TCRdb keeps only in-frame clones here, not all; method: immunoSEQ multiplex PCR. Here the sample spans about 51,000 clones, just under 80% being singletons. Sequences were obtained from blood. The origin of the receptors is a person between 35 and 49 years old with breast cancer.

The CDR3 nucleotides are TGTGCCAGCAGCCAAGGACAGGGTCCGGGGACTGAAGCTTTCTTT. This translates into CASSQGQGPGTEAFF. This chain connects TRBV4-2 to TRBJ1-1; TRBD1 matches 7 bases. Germline CDR1 is LGHNA and CDR2 is YNFKEQ. The CDR3 length is 15 residues. V lost 1 base to trimming and J lost 5 bases; unmatched junction nucleotides: 7.

This chain links TRBV10-3 with TRBJ2-1; 7 nucleotides align to TRBD2. Trimming removed 4 bases from V and 6 bases from J; junction bases left unmatched: 6. CDR3 length: 14 amino acids. Germline loops: CDR1 ENHRY, CDR2 SYGVKD. The CDR3 spells CAISGGLGLNEQFF. The CDR3 nucleotides are TGTGCCATCAGTGGTGGACTAGGTCTCAATGAGCAGTTCTTC.

This clone was observed a few times. The V gene is TRBV18, the J gene TRBJ2-7, with TRBD2 matching 13 bases. Trimming removed 3 bases from V and 5 bases from J; junction bases left unmatched: 1. The CDR3 is 14 residues long. Looked up from germline, CDR1 is KGHSH and CDR2 is LQKENI. The CDR3 sequence is CASSPGLAGDEQYF. The DNA for the CDR3 is TGTGCCAGCTCACCCGGACTAGCGGGAGACGAGCAGTACTTC. The full variable domain, completed using reference TRBV18 and TRBJ2-7, is NAGVMQNPRHLVRRRGQEARLRCSPMKGHSHVYWYRQLPEEGLKFMVYLQKENIIDESGMPKERFSAEFPKEGPSILRIQQVVRGDSAAYFCASSPGLAGDEQYFGPGTRLTVT.

Here the CDR3 reads CAVSPGSGRGNEQFF. The DNA of the CDR3 is TGTGCCGTCAGCCCGGGTAGCGGGAGGGGCAATGAGCAGTTCTTC. The chain uses TRBV6-6 and TRBJ2-1; 11 positions agree with TRBD2. The CDR3 has 15 amino acids. V lost 11 bases, J lost 6 bases, and 12 bases stayed unmatched. CDR1 MNHNY and CDR2 SVGAGI come from the germline V gene (reference sequence).

The chain couples TRBV30 to TRBJ1-2; 7 nucleotides agree with TRBD1. V shed 5 bases and J 8 bases; nucleotides not matched to a gene: 11. The CDR3 has 13 amino acids. Germline V gene lookup returns CDR1 GTSNPN and CDR2 SVGIG (reference sequence). CDR3 region: CAWARDSRKGYTF. Here the CDR3 DNA reads TGTGCCTGGGCCCGGGACAGTAGAAAAGGCTACACCTTC.

The V and J genes are TRBV7-3 and TRBJ2-5; 12 nucleotides agree with TRBD2. CDR1 is SGHTA and CDR2 is FQGTGA in the germline V gene. This CDR3 has 16 amino acids. The V gene end was trimmed by 5 bases and the J gene end by 5 bases; junction bases not matched to a gene: 9. Here the CDR3 reads CASSPLAGGPGETQYF. Written as DNA, the CDR3 is TGTGCCAGCAGCCCTCTAGCGGGAGGGCCGGGGGAGACCCAGTACTTC.

The genes are TRBV27 and TRBJ2-1; D is unresolved. CDR3 size: 15 residues. The ends were cut back, 5 bases at V and 9 bases at J, with 20 bases in the middle. Germline CDR1 and CDR2: MNHEY and SMNVEV (reference sequence). In nucleotides, the CDR3 is TGTGCCAGCAGTGCCGACCGGGCCCTTCATGTTGAGCAGTTCTTC. Its translation: CASSADRALHVEQFF.

The rearrangement uses TRBV29-1 and TRBJ1-1; tentative D call: TRBD1 (6 bases). Germline CDR1 and CDR2: SQVTM and ANQGSEA. The ends were cut back, 6 bases at V and 2 bases at J, with 22 bases in the middle. The CDR3 sequence is 16 residues long. CDR3 residues: CSVDPGHTNANTEAFF. CDR3 bases: TGCAGCGTGGATCCGGGACACACTAACGCAAACACTGAAGCTTTCTTT.

V is TRBV9 and J is TRBJ2-6; no firm D call. Trimming pared 2 bases from V and 0 bases from J, leaving 9 bases between. This CDR3 region has 16 residues. Per the germline V gene, CDR1 is SGDLS and CDR2 is YYNGEE. The CDR3 reads CASSVGSNSGANVLTF. The DNA for the CDR3 is TGTGCCAGCAGCGTGGGATCTAACTCTGGGGCCAACGTCCTGACTTTC.

This rearrangement joins TRBV2 to TRBJ2-3, with D uncertain. Germline CDR1 is SNHLY and CDR2 is FYNNEI. The CDR3 extends over 14 amino acids. V lost 8 bases and J lost 2, with 14 bases in between. Written as DNA, the CDR3 is TGTGCCAGCCGGAAGACCCAGAACACAGATACGCAGTATTTT. Protein: CASRKTQNTDTQYF.

The chain has TRBV7-9 and TRBJ2-1; D gene unclear. Trimming removed 3 bases from V and 10 bases from J, with 16 bases in between. Germline V gene lookup returns CDR1 SEHNR and CDR2 FQNEAQ (reference sequence). This CDR3 spans 14 amino acids. CDR3 sequence reads: CASSFGSELSEQFF. The CDR3 DNA reads as TGTGCCAGCAGCTTTGGTTCTGAACTGTCCGAGCAGTTCTTC.

This chain connects TRBV19 to TRBJ1-5; possibly TRBD1 for D (5 bases). Germline loops: CDR1 LNHDA, CDR2 SQIVND (reference sequence). Deletions cut 8 bases from V and 7 bases from J, with 21 bases between. The CDR3 has 15 residues. The CDR3 protein is CASEEIAAGSQPQHF. The CDR3 DNA is TGTGCCAGTGAAGAGATAGCCGCAGGGAGCCAGCCCCAGCATTTT. Full variable domain (remainder filled in from reference TRBV19 and TRBJ1-5): DGGITQSPKYLFRKEGQNVTLSCEQNLNHDAMYWYRQDPGQGLRLIYYSQIVNDFQKGDIAEGYSVSREKKESFPLTVTSAQKNPTAFYLCASEEIAAGSQPQHFGDGTRLSIL.

This chain links TRBV19 with TRBJ1-1, with 7 bases lining up with TRBD1. Germline V gives CDR1 LNHDA, CDR2 SQIVND (reference sequence). V dropped 7 bases and J dropped 1; count of bases not matched to a gene: 6. The CDR3 length is 14 residues. CDR3 region: CASNLGTANTEAFF. CDR3 sequence (DNA): TGTGCCAGTAACCTAGGGACAGCGAACACTGAAGCTTTCTTT.

This clone is a singleton in its sample. The chain carries TRBV7-2 and TRBJ2-5; D is unresolved. With the DNA end fitting TRBJ2-7 better, the J assignment may be wrong. CDR3 length: 11 amino acids. Germline lookup yields CDR1 SGHTA and CDR2 FQGNSA. The CDR3 coding sequence is TGTGCCAGCAGCCCCAACTACGAGCAGTACTTC. Amino acid sequence: CASSPNYEQYF.

This chain joins TRBV4-1 and TRBJ2-5, with 11 bases identical to TRBD1. This CDR3 region has 16 residues. The germline CDR1 and CDR2 sequences are MGHRA and YSYEKL. Trimming removed 2 bases from V and 5 bases from J; junction bases left unmatched: 7. The CDR3 is CASSQLGQGARETQYF. CDR3 bases: TGCGCCAGCAGCCAACTCGGACAGGGGGCGCGGGAGACCCAGTACTTC.

The chain links TRBV10-3 to TRBJ1-1; D uncertain. The CDR3 runs to 13 residues. From germline, CDR1 is ENHRY and CDR2 SYGVKD. Trimming took 9 bases from V and 5 from J, leaving 16 bases between them. The CDR3 region is CAIRAAAQTEAFF. CDR3 bases: TGTGCCATTAGGGCGGCTGCCCAAACTGAAGCTTTCTTT.

The rearrangement links TRBV30 to TRBJ2-5, with D unresolved. The CDR3 length is 13 residues. Germline V gene data show CDR1 as GTSNPN and CDR2 as SVGIG (reference sequence). Trimming left V 3 bases short and J 3 bases short, with 11 bases between. The CDR3 DNA reads TGTGCCTGGAGGACGCGGCTAAAAGAGACCCAGTACTTC. It encodes CAWRTRLKETQYF. The whole variable domain, remainder taken from reference TRBV30 and TRBJ2-5, is SQTIHQWPATLVQPVGSPLSLECTVEGTSNPNLYWYRQAAGRGLQLLFYSVGIGQISSEVPQNLSASRPQDRQFILSSKKLLLSDSGFYLCAWRTRLKETQYFGPGTRLLVL.

The chain carries TRBV6-1 and TRBJ1-2; 9 positions match TRBD1. The CDR3 totals 12 residues. Germline trimming cut 5 bases from V and 8 bases from J; bases unmatched to any gene: 3. Germline V lookup: CDR1 MNHNS, CDR2 SASEGT. The CDR3, as DNA: TGTGCCAGCAGTACAGGGGGCTGGGGCTACACCTTC. Translated, it gives CASSTGGWGYTF.

This rearrangement joins TRBV15 to TRBJ2-7; D possibly corresponds to TRBD2 (5 bases). CDR3 length: 15 amino acids. The germline V gene has CDR1 LNHNV and CDR2 YYDKDF (reference sequence). V dropped 6 bases and J dropped 7 bases, with 22 bases sitting between them. The CDR3 DNA follows: TGTGCCACCAGAATCTTTCGGGAACGGGGTGGAGAGCAGTACTTC. This encodes CATRIFRERGGEQYF.

The chain is built from TRBV5-1 and TRBJ2-3, with 10 bases identical to TRBD2. The germline V gene encodes CDR1 SGHRS and CDR2 YFSETQ. The CDR3 runs 16 residues. With V trimmed by 5 bases and J by 2 bases, 8 bases remained unmatched. This CDR3 is CASSQGTSVDTDTQYF. CDR3 DNA sequence: TGCGCCAGCAGTCAAGGGACTAGCGTTGACACAGATACGCAGTATTTT.